What follows is one T cell receptor (beta chain) and its context. The specificity of this receptor is unknown. No much larger clonotype is one base removed from it; base qualities were not supplied. The sample originates from a study of blood T cell repertoires in COVID-19 (TCRdb year 2020). For context, the study as a whole: Samples covering the acute and convalescent phases of COVID-19 were provided by collaborators in the United States, Italy and Spain. Where HLA class I and class II types were available, the types were taken from metadata supplied by the sample provider, not from assay-based typing. The dataset comprised deeply sampled blood TCRbeta repertoires from subjects exposed to, actively infected with, or recovered from COVID-19. The repertoires were released in a freely available public database intended as a resource for research on the immune response to SARS-CoV-2. A de-identified subject ID, COVID-19 status, age in years and sex were almost always included in the sample metadata. The prospective study material was composed of cDNA or gDNA derived from T cells, B-cell-depleted T cells, or PBMCs. The samples were drawn from the first 160 participants of the ongoing ImmuneRACE study and from some 1,300 subjects provided by 6 global collaborators. Study-level results and caveats: The amount of clinical and demographic metadata varied by source and participant and was provided uncurated.

The germline V gene specifies SGHRS as CDR1 and YFSETQ as CDR2. From V the trimming removes 0 bases and from J it removes 0 bases, while the gene matches leave 9 bases of the junction unaccounted for. The CDR3 numbers 19 residues from cysteine through phenylalanine. Only the CDR3 region is kept as DNA, spanning 57 bases read in frame from base 1. TCRbeta CDR3 regions were amplified from genomic DNA using the immunoSEQ Assay, a bias-controlled multiplex PCR. In the source study's methods: The number of nucleated cells in each sample was estimated by amplification of reference gene primers within the assay. Sequence reads were collapsed and filtered to measure the absolute abundance of every unique TCRbeta CDR3 rearrangement. Productive Simpson clonality was computed per sample as the square root of Simpson's diversity index over productive rearrangements. TCRdb took this table from immuneACCESS and kept in-frame rearrangements with V and J called. Such tables lack part of the clones; where checked against another copy, unresolved V genes explain under half of the gap, and the rest is unexplained. The DNA was the basis for D and trimming; V, J and clone size are from that table. The sample profile shows some 140,000 clones; roughly 80% of them were found once. The ten biggest clones cover approximately 10% of the sample.

Samples from volunteer blood donors who had recovered from COVID-19 were contributed by a second Seattle source. Whole blood was collected in K2EDTA tubes by collaborating institutions according to the institutions' own protocols. For TCRbeta analysis, collaborators shipped samples as frozen whole blood, isolated PBMCs, or DNA extracted from either of those sample types. Recombination joined TRBV5-1 with TRBJ2-1; the junction holds 10 bases that match TRBD2. Material for sequencing was peripheral blood. The receptor's source is a man aged 60 to 69 who had recovered from COVID-19. The CDR3 protein sequence reads: CASSLASGSVGGSYNEQFF. The DNA reads TGCGCCAGCAGCTTGGCTAGCGGGAGTGTTGGCGGCTCCTACAATGAGCAGTTCTTC.